What follows are 10 T cell receptor beta chains derived from one specimen sequenced in a study of blood T cells in healthy people across ages (dated by TCRdb to the mid-2010s). Library preparation used 5' RACE. Sequencing took place on an Illumina HiSeq 2500. A second PCR of roughly 7 to 11 cycles was performed with a sample-barcoded 5' primer and a J-beta primer mix. In-frame beta chains were kept once TCRdb had trimmed the public reads at Q25 with fastp and called clones with MiXCR. For every CDR3 protein sequence, its rows merge into one entry that carries the most common genes and DNA. The sample table contains around 970,000 distinct CDR3 sequences; only one count was recorded for roughly 51% of them. The ten largest clones represent over 20% of the sample. Sample: blood. Receptor source: an older woman in good health.

This clonotype was recorded many times. An end of the junction differs from the germline gene, which may be a read error. The V call is TRBV5-1, the J call TRBJ2-7, with 7 bases that match TRBD1. Looked up from germline, CDR1 is SGHRS and CDR2 is YFSETQ. CDR3 length: 12 residues. CDR3 residues: CASSLQGNEQYF. In DNA, the CDR3 is TGTGCCAGCAGCTTACAGGGGAACGAGCAGTACTTC.

The V call is TRBV4-1, the J call TRBJ1-2; no clear D. V was trimmed by 2 bases and J by 7 bases, leaving 17 bases between them. The CDR3 spans 15 residues. Looked up from germline, CDR1 is MGHRA and CDR2 is YSYEKL. The CDR3 loop is CASSQLAEAWSGYTF. The CDR3 nucleotides are TGCGCCAGCAGCCAACTCGCTGAAGCCTGGAGTGGCTACACCTTC.

This clonotype was seen a handful of times. The CDR3 DNA follows: TGCAGCGTTGAAGGCGGGGAAACCTACGAGCAGTACTTC. This codes for CSVEGGETYEQYF. V and J are TRBV29-1 and TRBJ2-7; D is possibly TRBD2 (6 bases). Germline CDR1 reads SQVTM; CDR2 reads ANQGSEA. CDR3 length equals 13 residues. The germline V and J ends were trimmed by 1 base and 2 bases, with 9 bases remaining between them.

Many counts were recorded for this clonotype. The V gene is TRBV7-6, the J gene TRBJ2-6; 8 nucleotides align to TRBD1. Germline-derived CDR1 and CDR2 are SGHVS and FNYEAQ. The CDR3 runs 15 residues. Trimming cost V 7 bases and J 1 base; bases outside gene matches: 3. The CDR3 loop reads CASTQGASGANVLTF. The CDR3 DNA sequence: TGTGCCAGCACTCAGGGGGCGTCTGGGGCCAACGTCCTGACTTTC.

This clonotype was found many times. The V and J genes are TRBV4-3 and TRBJ2-3; D is unresolved. The germline V gene encodes CDR1 LGHNA and CDR2 YSLEER. This CDR3 has 13 amino acids. V was shortened by 3 bases and J by 6 bases, with 10 bases between the two germline ends. The CDR3 region is CASSQALRDTQYF. In nucleotides, the CDR3 is TGCGCCAGCAGCCAGGCTCTTCGGGATACGCAGTATTTT.

This clonotype was counted a few times. The rearrangement links TRBV3-1 to TRBJ1-4; D is unresolved. The germline CDR1 and CDR2 sequences are LGHDT and YNNKEL (reference sequence). V lost 4 bases and J 11 bases, leaving 11 bases between the germline ends. The CDR3 contains 12 residues. The CDR3 spells CASSRTAEKLFF. For the CDR3, the DNA is TGTGCCAGCAGCCGAACAGCGGAGAAACTGTTTTTT.

The sample holds a few counts of this clonotype. The CDR3 protein is CSAPGFGGYEQYF. DNA for the CDR3: TGCAGTGCCCCGGGGTTTGGAGGGTACGAGCAGTACTTC. This rearrangement joins TRBV20-1 to TRBJ2-7; a possible D gene is TRBD2 (6 bases). The V and J ends lost 6 bases and 4 bases respectively, with 16 bases between them. The CDR3 covers 13 residues. CDR1 and CDR2 from the germline V gene are DFQATT and SNEGSKA (reference sequence).

A few counts support this clonotype. V gene TRBV6-2 or TRBV6-3 combines with J gene TRBJ2-1; 11 bases match TRBD2. This CDR3 is built from 14 residues. Germline-derived CDR1 and CDR2 are MNHEY and SVGEGT. The J segment lost 9 bases and the V segment lost 5 bases, leaving 6 bases of the junction unmatched. CDR3 protein: CASSRETSGTEQFF. CDR3 nucleotide sequence: TGTGCCAGCAGTAGAGAGACTAGCGGGACTGAGCAGTTCTTC.

This sequence joins TRBV12-3 or TRBV12-4 and TRBJ2-4, with TRBD1 as a possible D gene (5 bases). The last part of the DNA fits TRBJ2-5 better; the J call may be wrong. The CDR3 sequence is 14 residues long. The CDR3 region is CASSTWVGEETQYF. As DNA, the CDR3 is TGTGCCAGCAGTACTTGGGTAGGGGAAGAGACCCAGTACTTC.

Only a few counts were recorded for this clonotype. This chain connects TRBV4-3 to TRBJ2-6; D is possibly TRBD1 (6 bases). CDR1 is LGHNA and CDR2 is YSLEER in the germline V gene. V was pared by 1 base and J by 4 bases, with 11 bases between. CDR3 length: 16 amino acids. In DNA, the CDR3 is TGCGCCAGCAGCCAAGCGAGGGGGTTCGGGGCCAACGTCCTGACTTTC. This codes for CASSQARGFGANVLTF.